This T cell receptor (beta chain) originates from a study of Tregs in tolerant kidney transplant recipients. The repertoire was sequenced with immunoSEQ multiplex PCR; TCRdb's copy has only in-frame clones and lacks some. The repertoire holds about 240,000 clones, around 82% seen once, with 0.55% to 0.65% in the top ten. This CDR3 has 11 residues. Looked up from germline, CDR1 is ENHRY and CDR2 is SYGVKD. V dropped 4 bases and J dropped 9 bases, with 7 bases sitting between them. This TCR came from a human donor in good health. Source material: CD4+ T cells from blood. The V call is TRBV10-3, the J call TRBJ2-1; D is unresolved. CDR3 region: CAISVRFEQFF. Written as DNA, the CDR3 is TGTGCCATCAGTGTGAGGTTTGAGCAGTTCTTC.